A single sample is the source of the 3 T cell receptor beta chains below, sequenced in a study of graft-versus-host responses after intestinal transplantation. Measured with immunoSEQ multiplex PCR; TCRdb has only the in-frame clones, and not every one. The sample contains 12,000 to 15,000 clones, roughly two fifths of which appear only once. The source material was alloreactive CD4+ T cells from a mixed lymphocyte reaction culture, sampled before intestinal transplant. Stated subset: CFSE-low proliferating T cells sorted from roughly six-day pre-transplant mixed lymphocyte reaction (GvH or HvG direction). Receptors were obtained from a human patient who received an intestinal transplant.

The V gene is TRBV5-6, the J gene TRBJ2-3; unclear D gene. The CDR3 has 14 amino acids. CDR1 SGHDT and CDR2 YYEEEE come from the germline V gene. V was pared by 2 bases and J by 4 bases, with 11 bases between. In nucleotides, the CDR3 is TGTGCCAGCAGCTTCTTTGGGCCCGCAGATACGCAGTATTTT. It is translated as CASSFFGPADTQYF.

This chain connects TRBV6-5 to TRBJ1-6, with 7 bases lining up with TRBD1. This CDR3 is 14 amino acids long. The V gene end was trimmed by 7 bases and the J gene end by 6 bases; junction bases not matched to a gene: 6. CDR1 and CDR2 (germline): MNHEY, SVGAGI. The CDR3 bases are TGTGCCAGCAAACACAGGGGAGGTAATTCACCCCTCCACTTT. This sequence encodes CASKHRGGNSPLHF.

CDR3: CASSQDRANTGELFF. The CDR3 bases are TGCGCCAGCAGCCAAGACAGAGCGAACACCGGGGAGCTGTTTTTT. The chain combines TRBV5-1 with TRBJ2-2; D possibly corresponds to TRBD1 (5 bases). V shed 4 bases and J shed 0 bases, with 10 bases lying between them. This CDR3 contains 15 residues. Germline assignment: CDR1 SGHRS and CDR2 YFSETQ.